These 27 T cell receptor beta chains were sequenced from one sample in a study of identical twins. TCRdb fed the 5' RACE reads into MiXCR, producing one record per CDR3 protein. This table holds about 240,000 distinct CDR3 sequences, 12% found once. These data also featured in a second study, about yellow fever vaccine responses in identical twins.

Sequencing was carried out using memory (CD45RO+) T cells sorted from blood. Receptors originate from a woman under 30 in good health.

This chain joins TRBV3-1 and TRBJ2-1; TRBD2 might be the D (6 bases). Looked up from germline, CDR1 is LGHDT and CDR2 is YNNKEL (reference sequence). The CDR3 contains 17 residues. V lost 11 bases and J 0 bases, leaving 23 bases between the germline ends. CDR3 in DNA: TGTGCCTCCTGCCAAGATCTTGGGGGGAGCTCCTACAATGAGCAGTTCTTC. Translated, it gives CASCQDLGGSSYNEQFF.

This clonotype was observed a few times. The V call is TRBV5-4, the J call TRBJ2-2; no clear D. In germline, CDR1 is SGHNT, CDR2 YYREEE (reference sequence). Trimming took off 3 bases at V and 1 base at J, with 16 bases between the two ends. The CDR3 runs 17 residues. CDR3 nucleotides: TGTGCCAGCAGCTATGGGCTCTCGACTCGGAACACCGGGGAGCTGTTTTTT. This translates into CASSYGLSTRNTGELFF.

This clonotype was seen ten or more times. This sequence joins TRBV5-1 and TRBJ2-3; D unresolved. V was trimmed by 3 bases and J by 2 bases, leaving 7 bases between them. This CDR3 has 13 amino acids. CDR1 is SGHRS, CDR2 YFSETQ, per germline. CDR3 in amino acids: CASSSQNTDTQYF. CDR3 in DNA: TGCGCCAGCAGCTCACAGAACACAGATACGCAGTATTTT.

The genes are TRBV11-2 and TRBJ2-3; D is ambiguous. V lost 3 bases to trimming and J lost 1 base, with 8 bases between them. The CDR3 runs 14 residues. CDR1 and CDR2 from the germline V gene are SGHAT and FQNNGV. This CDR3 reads CASSFNLGTDTQYF. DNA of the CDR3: TGTGCCAGCAGCTTTAACTTGGGCACAGATACGCAGTATTTT.

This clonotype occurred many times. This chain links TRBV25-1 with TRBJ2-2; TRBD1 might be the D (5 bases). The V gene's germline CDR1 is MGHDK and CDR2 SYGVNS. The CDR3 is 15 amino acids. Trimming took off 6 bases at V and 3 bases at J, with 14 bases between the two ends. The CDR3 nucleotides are TGTGCCAGCAGCTCAGGGATAGGAGACACCGGGGAGCTGTTTTTT. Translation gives CASSSGIGDTGELFF.

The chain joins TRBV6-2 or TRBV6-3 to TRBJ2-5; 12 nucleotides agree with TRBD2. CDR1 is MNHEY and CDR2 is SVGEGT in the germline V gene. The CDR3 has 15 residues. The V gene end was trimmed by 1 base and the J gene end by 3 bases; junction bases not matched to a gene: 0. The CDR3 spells CASSYWTSGKETQYF. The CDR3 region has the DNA TGTGCCAGCAGTTACTGGACTAGCGGGAAAGAGACCCAGTACTTC.

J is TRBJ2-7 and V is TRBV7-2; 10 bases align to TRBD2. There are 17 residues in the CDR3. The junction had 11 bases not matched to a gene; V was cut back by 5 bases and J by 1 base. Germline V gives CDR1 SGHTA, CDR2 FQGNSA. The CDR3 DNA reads TGTGCCAGCAGCCATCGGGCTAGCGGGAGTCTTTCCTACGAGCAGTACTTC. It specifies CASSHRASGSLSYEQYF.

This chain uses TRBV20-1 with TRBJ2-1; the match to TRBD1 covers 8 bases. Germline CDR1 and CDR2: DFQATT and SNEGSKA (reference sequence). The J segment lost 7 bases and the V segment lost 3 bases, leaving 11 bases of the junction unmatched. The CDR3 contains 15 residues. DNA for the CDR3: TGCAGTGCTAGTCAGGGGGCCAGCTCAGAGAATGAGCAGTTCTTC. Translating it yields CSASQGASSENEQFF.

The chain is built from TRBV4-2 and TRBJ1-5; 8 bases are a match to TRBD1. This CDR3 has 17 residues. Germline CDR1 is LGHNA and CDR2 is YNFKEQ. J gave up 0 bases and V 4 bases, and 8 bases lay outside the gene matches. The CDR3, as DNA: TGTGCCAGCAGCCCTTACGGGACAGGCGATAGCAATCAGCCCCAGCATTTT. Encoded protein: CASSPYGTGDSNQPQHF.

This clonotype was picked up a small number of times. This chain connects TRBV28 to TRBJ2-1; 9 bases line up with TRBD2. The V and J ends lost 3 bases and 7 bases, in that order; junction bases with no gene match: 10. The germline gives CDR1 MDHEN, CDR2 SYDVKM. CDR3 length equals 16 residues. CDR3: CASSFNGREGQNEQFF. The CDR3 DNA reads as TGTGCCAGCAGTTTTAATGGGCGGGAGGGCCAAAATGAGCAGTTCTTC.

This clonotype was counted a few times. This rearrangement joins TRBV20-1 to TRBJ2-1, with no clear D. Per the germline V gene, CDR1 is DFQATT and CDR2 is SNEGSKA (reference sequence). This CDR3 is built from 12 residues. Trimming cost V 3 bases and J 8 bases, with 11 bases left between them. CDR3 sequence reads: CSASISRDEQFF. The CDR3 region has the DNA TGCAGTGCTAGCATCTCCCGCGATGAGCAGTTCTTC.

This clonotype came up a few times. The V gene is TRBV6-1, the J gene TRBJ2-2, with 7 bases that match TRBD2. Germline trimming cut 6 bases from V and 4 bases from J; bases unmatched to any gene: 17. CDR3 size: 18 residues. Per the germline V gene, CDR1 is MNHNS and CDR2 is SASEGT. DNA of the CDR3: TGTGCCAGCAGGGGGGGATCGATGCTAGCGGATGCCACCGGGGAGCTGTTTTTT. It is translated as CASRGGSMLADATGELFF.

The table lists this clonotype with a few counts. This CDR3 is CASSSIILAGGRGEQYF. CDR3 nucleotides: TGTGCCAGCAGCTCCATAATTCTAGCGGGAGGGCGAGGGGAGCAGTACTTC. The chain links TRBV7-8 to TRBJ2-7; 12 nucleotides match TRBD2. Germline CDR1 SGHVS, CDR2 FQNEAQ. V gave up 4 bases and J gave up 7 bases; unmatched junction bases: 14. There are 17 residues in the CDR3.

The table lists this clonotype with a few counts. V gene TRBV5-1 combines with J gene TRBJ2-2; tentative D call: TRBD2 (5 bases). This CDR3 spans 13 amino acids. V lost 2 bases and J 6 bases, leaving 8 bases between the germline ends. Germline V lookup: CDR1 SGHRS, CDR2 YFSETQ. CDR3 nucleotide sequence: TGCGCCAGCAGCTTCGGCGGGTCCGGGGAGCTGTTTTTT. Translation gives CASSFGGSGELFF. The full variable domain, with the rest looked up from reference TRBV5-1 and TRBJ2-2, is KAGVTQTPRYLIKTRGQQVTLSCSPISGHRSVSWYQQTPGQGLQFLFEYFSETQRNKGNFPGRFSGRQFSNSRSEMNVSTLELGDSALYLCASSFGGSGELFFGEGSRLTVL.

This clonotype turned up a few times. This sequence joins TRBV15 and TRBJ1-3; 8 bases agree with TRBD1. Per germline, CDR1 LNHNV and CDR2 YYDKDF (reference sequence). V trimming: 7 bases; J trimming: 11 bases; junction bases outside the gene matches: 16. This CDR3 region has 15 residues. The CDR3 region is CATTRDRGTGYAIYF. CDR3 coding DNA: TGTGCCACCACTCGAGACAGGGGCACGGGTTATGCCATATATTTT.

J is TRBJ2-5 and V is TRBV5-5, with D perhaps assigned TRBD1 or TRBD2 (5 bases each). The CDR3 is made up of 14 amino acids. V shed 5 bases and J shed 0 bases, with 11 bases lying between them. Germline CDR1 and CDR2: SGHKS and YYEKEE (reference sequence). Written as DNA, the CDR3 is TGTGCCAGCAGTATACTAGGGGACCAAGAGACCCAGTACTTC. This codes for CASSILGDQETQYF.

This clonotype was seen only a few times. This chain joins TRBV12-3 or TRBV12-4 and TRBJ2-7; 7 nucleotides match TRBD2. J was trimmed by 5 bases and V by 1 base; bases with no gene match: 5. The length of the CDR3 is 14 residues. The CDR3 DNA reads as TGTGCCAGCAGTTTAGAACTAGCGTCCCACGAGCAGTACTTC. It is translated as CASSLELASHEQYF.

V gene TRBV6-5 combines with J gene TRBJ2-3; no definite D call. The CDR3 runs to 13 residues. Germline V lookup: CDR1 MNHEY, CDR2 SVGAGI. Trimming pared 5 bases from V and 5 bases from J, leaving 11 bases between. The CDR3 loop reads CASSNRHEDTQYF. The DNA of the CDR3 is TGTGCCAGCAGTAACCGTCACGAAGATACGCAGTATTTT.

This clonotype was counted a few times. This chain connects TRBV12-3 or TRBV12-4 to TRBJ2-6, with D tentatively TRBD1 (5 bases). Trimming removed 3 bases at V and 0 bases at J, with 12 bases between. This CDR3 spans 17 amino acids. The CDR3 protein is CASSFDSRSSGANVLTF. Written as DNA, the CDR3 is TGTGCCAGCAGTTTTGACAGTCGCAGCTCTGGGGCCAACGTCCTGACTTTC.

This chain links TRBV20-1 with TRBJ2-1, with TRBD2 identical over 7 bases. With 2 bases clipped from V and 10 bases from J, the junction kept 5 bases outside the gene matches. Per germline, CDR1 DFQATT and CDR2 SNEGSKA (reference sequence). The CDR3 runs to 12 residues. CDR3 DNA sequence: TGCAGTGCTAGACTACTAGCGACAGAGCAGTTCTTC. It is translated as CSARLLATEQFF.

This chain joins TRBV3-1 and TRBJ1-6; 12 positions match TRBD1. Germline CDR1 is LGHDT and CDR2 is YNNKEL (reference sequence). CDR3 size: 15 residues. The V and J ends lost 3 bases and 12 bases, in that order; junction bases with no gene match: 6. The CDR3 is CASSHGDRGQKPLHF. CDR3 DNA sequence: TGTGCCAGCAGCCACGGGGACAGGGGGCAGAAACCCCTCCACTTT. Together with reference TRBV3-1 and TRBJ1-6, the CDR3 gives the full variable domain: DTAVSQTPKYLVTQMGNDKSIKCEQNLGHDTMYWYKQDSKKFLKIMFSYNNKELIINETVPNRFSPKSPDKAHLNLHINSLELGDSAVYFCASSHGDRGQKPLHFGNGTRLTVT.

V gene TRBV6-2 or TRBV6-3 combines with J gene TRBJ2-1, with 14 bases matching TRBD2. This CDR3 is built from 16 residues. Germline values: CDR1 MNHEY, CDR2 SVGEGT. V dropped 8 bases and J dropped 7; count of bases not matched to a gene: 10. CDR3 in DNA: TGTGCCAGCCAAGGGACTAGCGGGAGAGGTGGGAATGAGCAGTTCTTC. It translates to CASQGTSGRGGNEQFF.

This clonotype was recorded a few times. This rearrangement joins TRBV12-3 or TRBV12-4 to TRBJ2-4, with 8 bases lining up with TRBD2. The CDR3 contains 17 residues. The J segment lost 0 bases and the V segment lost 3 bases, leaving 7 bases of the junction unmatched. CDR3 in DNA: TGTGCCAGCAGTTTCCAGCGGGGGCCCGTAGCCAAAAACATTCAGTACTTC. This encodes CASSFQRGPVAKNIQYF.

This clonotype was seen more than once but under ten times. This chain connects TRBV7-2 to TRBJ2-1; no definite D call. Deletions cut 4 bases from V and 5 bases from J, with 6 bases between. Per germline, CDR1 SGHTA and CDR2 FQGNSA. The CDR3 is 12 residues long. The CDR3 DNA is TGTGCCAGCAGCTCAAGCGACAATGAGCAGTTCTTC. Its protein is CASSSSDNEQFF.

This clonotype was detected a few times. The CDR3 DNA reads TGCAGTGCTAAAATAGCGGGGGGCGTTTCCTACAATGAGCAGTTCTTC. It codes for CSAKIAGGVSYNEQFF. The rearrangement uses TRBV20-1 and TRBJ2-1; 10 positions agree with TRBD2. V shed 4 bases and J 1 base; nucleotides not matched to a gene: 7. This CDR3 has 16 amino acids. CDR1 is DFQATT, CDR2 SNEGSKA, per germline (reference sequence).

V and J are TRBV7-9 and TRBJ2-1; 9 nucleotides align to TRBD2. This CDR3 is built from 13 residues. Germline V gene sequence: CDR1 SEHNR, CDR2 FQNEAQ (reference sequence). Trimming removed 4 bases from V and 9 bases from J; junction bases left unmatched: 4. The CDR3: CASSSSGKVEQFF. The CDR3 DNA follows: TGTGCCAGCAGCTCTAGCGGGAAGGTTGAGCAGTTCTTC. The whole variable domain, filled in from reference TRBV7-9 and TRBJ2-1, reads DTGVSQNPRHKITKRGQNVTFRCDPISEHNRLYWYRQTLGQGPEFLTYFQNEAQLEKSRLLSDRFSAERPKGSFSTLEIQRTEQGDSAMYLCASSSSGKVEQFFGPGTRLTVL.

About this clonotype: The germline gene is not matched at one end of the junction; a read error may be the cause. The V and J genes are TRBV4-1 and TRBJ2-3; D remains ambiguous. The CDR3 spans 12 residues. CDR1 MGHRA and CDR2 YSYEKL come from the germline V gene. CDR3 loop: CASSQTGDAQYF. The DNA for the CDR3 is TGCGCCAGCAGCCAAACTGGAGATGCGCAGTATTTT.